A single sample gave rise to the 26 T cell receptor beta chains below, sequenced in a study of CD8 T cells in ankylosing spondylitis. Using its own MiXCR run on the 5' RACE reads, TCRdb lists one record per CDR3 protein. This sample has approximately 290,000 distinct CDR3 sequences, with about 20% found just once. What was sequenced was blood, either unsorted or a sorted T cell fraction (not recorded which). Receptor source: a female donor with ankylosing spondylitis or in good health (not recorded which).

This clonotype appeared a single time. This chain uses TRBV28 with TRBJ1-4; weak D call: TRBD1 (6 bases). Trimming cost V 5 bases and J 4 bases, with 11 bases left between them. CDR3 size: 14 residues. Germline CDR1 MDHEN, CDR2 SYDVKM. CDR3 amino acids: CASSPPRGNEKLFF. As DNA, the CDR3 is TGTGCCAGCAGTCCCCCCAGGGGTAATGAAAAACTGTTTTTT.

In its sample, this clonotype was seen a few times. This chain connects TRBV20-1 to TRBJ2-3, with 7 bases fitting TRBD2. Germline lookup yields CDR1 DFQATT and CDR2 SNEGSKA (reference sequence). This CDR3 is built from 15 residues. Trimming removed 4 bases from V and 9 bases from J; junction bases left unmatched: 16. CDR3 loop: CSANPPRDYWETQYF. Written as DNA, the CDR3 is TGCAGTGCTAACCCGCCCCGGGACTACTGGGAGACGCAGTATTTT.

This clonotype came up a few times. The chain recombines TRBV3-1 with TRBJ1-4; D perhaps matches TRBD1 (5 bases). The CDR3 runs 14 residues. V was shortened by 1 base and J by 11 bases, with 14 bases between the two germline ends. Per the germline V gene, CDR1 is LGHDT and CDR2 is YNNKEL (reference sequence). The CDR3 protein is CASSQGRQGGKLFF. The CDR3 region has the DNA TGTGCCAGCAGCCAAGGGCGTCAGGGTGGGAAACTGTTTTTT.

For this clonotype: A much larger clone lies a single base off, so this may be a read error. The J gene is TRBJ2-5, the V gene TRBV29-1; 9 bases are a match to TRBD1. The V gene's germline CDR1 is SQVTM and CDR2 ANQGSEA. The CDR3 spans 13 residues. Here the CDR3 reads CSVAGQGRETQNF. CDR3 coding DNA: TGCAGCGTTGCCGGACAGGGGCGAGAGACCCAGAACTTC.

This clonotype was seen only a few times. The chain has TRBV12-3 or TRBV12-4 and TRBJ1-4; D gene uncertain. The CDR3 totals 13 residues. Trimming removed 2 bases at V and 8 bases at J, with 9 bases between. The CDR3 is CASSLWNGEKLFF. The CDR3 DNA is TGTGCCAGCAGTTTATGGAACGGAGAAAAACTGTTTTTT.

This clonotype was detected a few times. The rearrangement links TRBV12-3 or TRBV12-4 to TRBJ1-1; D call uncertain. The ends were cut back, 7 bases at V and 0 bases at J, with 9 bases in the middle. This CDR3 contains 13 residues. The CDR3 reads CASTDRLNTEAFF. The CDR3 DNA is TGTGCCAGCACCGACCGACTGAACACTGAAGCTTTCTTT.

The rearrangement joins TRBV7-2 to TRBJ2-7; weak D call: TRBD2 (7 bases). Trimming removed 5 bases at V and 7 bases at J, with 24 bases between. The CDR3 has 16 residues. Germline V gene data show CDR1 as SGHTA and CDR2 as FQGNSA. In DNA form, the CDR3 reads TGTGCCAGCAGCCCCCCGGGGGGCGCAGGTCTTTATGAGCAGTACTTC. Translation: CASSPPGGAGLYEQYF.

This clonotype was seen only once. The chain has TRBV20-1 and TRBJ2-1; maybe TRBD2 (5 bases). The CDR3 covers 16 residues. Trimming shortened V by 0 bases and J by 0 bases, and 12 bases separated the two germline ends. Germline V gives CDR1 DFQATT, CDR2 SNEGSKA (reference sequence). The CDR3 region is CSARDRGSSSYNEQFF. For the CDR3, the DNA is TGCAGTGCTAGAGATCGGGGATCAAGCTCCTACAATGAGCAGTTCTTC.

The rearrangement uses TRBV6-1 and TRBJ2-2, with 7 bases lining up with TRBD2. V shed 7 bases and J 3 bases; nucleotides not matched to a gene: 14. The germline gives CDR1 MNHNS, CDR2 SASEGT. CDR3 size: 17 residues. This CDR3 is CASTRDYRLRDTGELFF. The DNA of the CDR3 is TGTGCCAGCACTCGGGACTACCGTCTGCGGGACACCGGGGAGCTGTTTTTT.

This clonotype was seen more than once but under ten times. CDR3 region: CASSLARAASTDTQYF. As DNA, the CDR3 is TGTGCCAGCAGCTTAGCGAGGGCAGCCAGCACAGATACGCAGTATTTT. V usage is TRBV7-9 and J usage is TRBJ2-3, with D tentatively TRBD2 (5 bases). The CDR3 spans 16 residues. V was shortened by 0 bases and J by 0 bases, with 10 bases between the two germline ends. Per germline, CDR1 SEHNR and CDR2 FQNEAQ (reference sequence).

J is TRBJ2-3 and V is TRBV6-2 or TRBV6-3; D ambiguous. Germline V gene data show CDR1 as MNHEY and CDR2 as SVGEGT. CDR3 length equals 13 residues. Trimming took off 5 bases at V and 3 bases at J, with 9 bases between the two ends. The CDR3 here is CASSQRSTDTQYF. Written as DNA, the CDR3 is TGTGCCAGCAGTCAAAGATCGACAGATACGCAGTATTTT.

The chain has TRBV20-1 and TRBJ1-2; no clear D gene. Looked up from germline, CDR1 is DFQATT and CDR2 is SNEGSKA (reference sequence). The CDR3 length is 11 residues. V lost 1 base to trimming and J lost 6 bases, with 6 bases between them. CDR3 protein: CSARVRHGYTF. For the CDR3, the DNA is TGCAGTGCTAGAGTCCGACATGGCTACACCTTC.

CDR3 amino acids: CASSVPPLQGGEQYF. The CDR3 nucleotides are TGTGCCAGCAGTGTTCCCCCCTTGCAGGGGGGCGAGCAGTACTTC. The rearrangement joins TRBV6-4 to TRBJ2-7; TRBD1 might be the D (7 bases). Germline CDR1 is MRHNA and CDR2 is SNTAGT. The V and J ends lost 4 bases and 6 bases respectively, with 19 bases between them. This CDR3 comprises 15 residues.

This chain connects TRBV19 to TRBJ1-2, with D possibly matching TRBD1 (6 bases). The CDR3 consists of 14 residues. V lost 3 bases, J lost 7 bases, and 15 bases lay in between. CDR1 is LNHDA, CDR2 SQIVND, per germline (reference sequence). The CDR3 region is CASSIYRTELGYTF. The CDR3 region has the DNA TGTGCCAGTAGTATCTATCGGACAGAACTTGGCTACACCTTC. Full variable domain (rest looked up from reference TRBV19 and TRBJ1-2): DGGITQSPKYLFRKEGQNVTLSCEQNLNHDAMYWYRQDPGQGLRLIYYSQIVNDFQKGDIAEGYSVSREKKESFPLTVTSAQKNPTAFYLCASSIYRTELGYTFGSGTRLTVV.

This clonotype was seen many times. The chain links TRBV12-3 or TRBV12-4 to TRBJ2-5; D may be TRBD2 (5 bases). The CDR3 has 12 amino acids. The V gene lost 3 bases and the J gene lost 5 bases, with 7 bases spanning the gap. The CDR3 here is CASSFGVETQYF. CDR3 nucleotides: TGTGCCAGCAGTTTCGGGGTGGAGACCCAGTACTTC.

This rearrangement joins TRBV6-1 to TRBJ2-1, with D maybe TRBD2 (6 bases). Trimming cost V 6 bases and J 0 bases, with 15 bases left between them. The CDR3 spans 16 residues. Germline V lookup: CDR1 MNHNS, CDR2 SASEGT. The CDR3 DNA reads TGTGCCAGCAGGTCTAGCGCCCTGAGCTCCTACAATGAGCAGTTCTTC. It specifies CASRSSALSSYNEQFF.

This clonotype was counted between two and nine times. The V call is TRBV28, the J call TRBJ2-3, with unresolved D. CDR3 size: 10 residues. The V end lost 9 bases, the J end lost 6 bases, and 7 bases lay between the germline ends. The germline CDR1 and CDR2 sequences are MDHEN and SYDVKM. CDR3 residues: CARIWDTQYF. The CDR3, as DNA: TGTGCCAGGATATGGGATACGCAGTATTTT.

The V and J genes are TRBV20-1 and TRBJ2-5; 8 bases map to TRBD2. The CDR3 runs 13 residues. The ends lost 8 bases at V and 5 bases at J; junction bases unmatched: 10. The germline CDR1 and CDR2 sequences are DFQATT and SNEGSKA (reference sequence). The CDR3 reads CSILADGRETQYF. The CDR3 DNA follows: TGCAGTATACTAGCGGACGGCCGGGAGACCCAGTACTTC.

This clonotype came up many times. The genes are TRBV7-8 and TRBJ2-1; 13 bases align to TRBD2. The CDR3 is made up of 17 amino acids. Trimming cost V 4 bases and J 7 bases; bases outside gene matches: 10. Per the germline V gene, CDR1 is SGHVS and CDR2 is FQNEAQ. The CDR3 bases are TGTGCCAGCAGCTCCGGGACTAGCGGGGTAAGCTGGAATGAGCAGTTCTTC. As protein: CASSSGTSGVSWNEQFF.

With respect to this clonotype: An end of the junction differs from the germline gene, which may be a read error. The rearrangement joins TRBV7-9 to TRBJ2-7; 9 positions match TRBD2. Germline CDR1 reads SEHNR; CDR2 reads FQNEAQ (reference sequence). This CDR3 has 14 residues. In DNA, the CDR3 is TGTGCCAGCAGCGTAGCGGGAGAGGCTGCGGGGCAGTACTTC. Protein product: CASSVAGEAAGQYF.

The chain joins TRBV5-5 to TRBJ1-1; D ambiguous. V was pared by 2 bases and J by 2 bases, with 7 bases between. CDR3 length: 13 amino acids. CDR1 and CDR2 from the germline V gene are SGHKS and YYEKEE (reference sequence). CDR3 sequence (DNA): TGTGCCAGCAGCTTCGGCATCAACACTGAAGCTTTCTTT. Translated: CASSFGINTEAFF.

This clonotype has a handful of counts. The chain recombines TRBV4-2 with TRBJ2-1, with unresolved D. Trimming took off 1 base at V and 6 bases at J, with 10 bases between the two ends. This CDR3 region has 14 residues. In germline, CDR1 is LGHNA, CDR2 YNFKEQ. CDR3 bases: TGTGCCAGCAGCCAAGTTGAGGTGGTCAATGAGCAGTTCTTC. Amino acid sequence: CASSQVEVVNEQFF.

This clonotype has just a few counts. The V call is TRBV10-3, the J call TRBJ2-5, with a tentative D call TRBD1 (6 bases). There are 15 residues in the CDR3. The ends were cut back, 3 bases at V and 3 bases at J, with 14 bases in the middle. CDR1 ENHRY and CDR2 SYGVKD come from the germline V gene. CDR3 nucleotides: TGTGCCATCAGTGAATTAGGGGGTATGGAAGAGACCCAGTACTTC. Amino acid sequence: CAISELGGMEETQYF.

This clonotype was counted ten times or more. The V call is TRBV12-3 or TRBV12-4, the J call TRBJ1-3; D remains ambiguous. Trimming cost V 6 bases and J 2 bases, with 11 bases left between them. The CDR3 is 14 residues long. Here the CDR3 reads CASSYGEAGNTIYF. The CDR3 coding sequence is TGTGCCAGCAGCTATGGAGAGGCTGGAAACACCATATATTTT.

This clonotype was picked up a small number of times. The chain has TRBV7-2 and TRBJ2-7, with D unclear. The CDR3 is made up of 15 amino acids. Germline loops: CDR1 SGHTA, CDR2 FQGNSA. V was trimmed by 5 bases and J by 2 bases, leaving 16 bases between them. Here the CDR3 reads CASSRFHLGTYEQYF. The CDR3 DNA follows: TGTGCCAGCAGCCGGTTCCATCTAGGAACCTACGAGCAGTACTTC.

This clonotype turned up a few times. V is TRBV7-9 and J is TRBJ2-3, with TRBD1 as a possible D gene (6 bases). This CDR3 is 14 amino acids long. CDR1 and CDR2 from the germline V gene are SEHNR and FQNEAQ (reference sequence). Trimming pared 3 bases from V and 6 bases from J, leaving 13 bases between. As DNA, the CDR3 is TGTGCCAGCAGCTTGACGGCAGGGGTGGATACGCAGTATTTT. This gives the protein CASSLTAGVDTQYF.